The next 27 T cell receptor beta chains were all read from a single sample in a study of blood T cell repertoires in COVID-19. Using immunoSEQ multiplex PCR, the repertoire was profiled, and TCRdb retains in-frame clones only, with some absent. The sample lists 140,000 or so clones; approximately 85% were seen once. Sample: peripheral blood. These receptors were obtained from a man aged 65-85 years with acute or convalescent COVID-19.

J is TRBJ2-5 and V is TRBV12-3 or TRBV12-4, with D possibly being TRBD2 (5 bases). Trimming took off 7 bases at V and 0 bases at J, with 9 bases between the two ends. CDR3 length equals 13 residues. The DNA of the CDR3 is TGTGCCAGCAAATCGAGGGACCAAGAGACCCAGTACTTC. This translates into CASKSRDQETQYF.

The J gene is TRBJ2-1, the V gene TRBV12-3 or TRBV12-4, with D perhaps matching TRBD2 (6 bases). This CDR3 comprises 13 residues. V was clipped by 10 bases and J by 1 base, with 11 bases between them. The CDR3 DNA reads as TGTGCCACCGTAGCGGAATCCTACAATGAGCAGTTCTTC. Translating gives CATVAESYNEQFF.

J is TRBJ2-1 and V is TRBV19; 8 nucleotides align to TRBD2. CDR3 length: 15 amino acids. Germline values: CDR1 LNHDA, CDR2 SQIVND (reference sequence). Trimming at V came to 7 bases and at J to 6 bases, leaving 11 bases not matched to a gene. Here the CDR3 DNA reads TGTGCCAGTACCCGGGGGGGGACTACCCTCAATGAGCAGTTCTTC. Its protein is CASTRGGTTLNEQFF.

The gene calls are TRBV5-5 and TRBJ2-3, with 11 bases lining up with TRBD2. CDR1 and CDR2 from the germline V gene are SGHKS and YYEKEE (reference sequence). The CDR3 consists of 16 residues. The V segment lost 2 bases and the J segment 6 bases; nucleotides outside the gene matches: 8. The CDR3 reads CASSLLAGGPSDTQYF. The CDR3 DNA sequence: TGTGCCAGCAGCTTATTAGCGGGGGGGCCTTCCGATACGCAGTATTTT.

The V call is TRBV7-9, the J call TRBJ2-5; 10 bases map to TRBD2. This CDR3 comprises 16 residues. Losses at the gene ends were 4 bases for V and 2 bases for J; bases not matched to a gene: 7. Germline V gene data show CDR1 as SEHNR and CDR2 as FQNEAQ (reference sequence). The chain's CDR3 is CASSSRLAGVQETQYF. The CDR3 DNA reads as TGTGCCAGCAGCTCCCGACTAGCGGGCGTACAAGAGACCCAGTACTTC.

The chain carries TRBV19 and TRBJ2-3; 13 bases align to TRBD2. The CDR3 sequence is 17 residues long. Trimming took 5 bases from V and 6 from J; bases not matched to a gene: 11. CDR1 and CDR2 (germline): LNHDA, SQIVND (reference sequence). The CDR3 DNA reads as TGTGCCAGTAGTCTTTCTGGGACTAGCGGGACTTCGGATACGCAGTATTTT. It yields the protein CASSLSGTSGTSDTQYF.

The chain carries TRBV19 and TRBJ2-3, with 7 bases identical to TRBD1. Unmatched junction bases numbered 7, after V lost 3 bases and J lost 4 bases. Germline-derived CDR1 and CDR2 are LNHDA and SQIVND (reference sequence). CDR3 length: 15 amino acids. The CDR3 spells CASSMGQGVADTQYF. Written as DNA, the CDR3 is TGTGCCAGTAGTATGGGGCAGGGGGTTGCAGATACGCAGTATTTT. The variable domain in full, completed from reference TRBV19 and TRBJ2-3, reads DGGITQSPKYLFRKEGQNVTLSCEQNLNHDAMYWYRQDPGQGLRLIYYSQIVNDFQKGDIAEGYSVSREKKESFPLTVTSAQKNPTAFYLCASSMGQGVADTQYFGPGTRLTVL.

CDR3 in DNA: TGTGCCAGCAGTGAATGGGGACAGGGAGCTGGAAACACCATATATTTT. Residues: CASSEWGQGAGNTIYF. The V and J genes are TRBV2 and TRBJ1-3; 9 nucleotides agree with TRBD1. Germline CDR1 is SNHLY and CDR2 is FYNNEI. CDR3 length equals 16 residues. Unmatched junction bases numbered 4, after V lost 2 bases and J lost 2 bases.

In regard to this clone: The junction differs from germline at one of its ends, possibly a read error. The chain employs TRBV28 and TRBJ1-3; 7 bases match TRBD1. Per germline, CDR1 MDHEN and CDR2 SYDVKM. The CDR3 runs 15 residues. CDR3 amino acids: CASSPPDRSANTIYF. In DNA, the CDR3 is TGTGCCAGCAGCCCCCCGGACAGGTCTGCAAACACCATATATTTT.

The chain links TRBV7-2 to TRBJ2-7, with D perhaps TRBD2 (6 bases). Trimming removed 5 bases from V and 0 bases from J, with 14 bases in between. This CDR3 region has 15 residues. From germline, CDR1 is SGHTA and CDR2 FQGNSA. CDR3 bases: TGTGCCAGCAGCCCGTCCGGGACTGTCTCCTACGAGCAGTACTTC. The encoded protein is CASSPSGTVSYEQYF.

This chain uses TRBV10-2 with TRBJ1-5; 9 bases agree with TRBD1. V dropped 5 bases and J dropped 5; count of bases not matched to a gene: 7. The CDR3 runs 15 residues. Germline V gene data show CDR1 as WSHSY and CDR2 as SAAADI. CDR3 sequence reads: CASSPGQGLYQPQHF. The CDR3 DNA is TGCGCCAGCAGTCCGGGACAGGGACTTTATCAGCCCCAGCATTTT.

This clone was observed a handful of times. V is TRBV28 and J is TRBJ2-7, with D possibly matching TRBD1 (5 bases). V was pared by 6 bases and J by 5 bases, with 11 bases between. The CDR3 sequence is 12 residues long. Germline lookup yields CDR1 MDHEN and CDR2 SYDVKM. This CDR3 is CASSSPGNEQYF. CDR3 DNA: TGTGCCAGCAGCTCACCAGGGAACGAGCAGTACTTC. The whole variable domain, remainder taken from reference TRBV28 and TRBJ2-7, is DVKVTQSSRYLVKRTGEKVFLECVQDMDHENMFWYRQDPGLGLRLIYFSYDVKMKEKGDIPEGYSVSREKKERFSLILESASTNQTSMYLCASSSPGNEQYFGPGTRLTVT.

This chain joins TRBV6-4 and TRBJ2-7; D possibly corresponds to TRBD1 (6 bases). CDR3 length: 15 amino acids. Germline CDR1 MRHNA, CDR2 SNTAGT. V dropped 4 bases and J dropped 0 bases, with 13 bases sitting between them. The CDR3 here is CASSGPTGYSYEQYF. For the CDR3, the DNA is TGTGCCAGCAGTGGCCCGACAGGCTACTCCTACGAGCAGTACTTC.

The chain carries TRBV7-2 and TRBJ1-5; 8 bases are a match to TRBD1. The V and J ends lost 2 bases and 4 bases, in that order; junction bases with no gene match: 7. Germline CDR1 is SGHTA and CDR2 is FQGNSA. The CDR3 extends over 16 amino acids. DNA for the CDR3: TGTGCCAGCAGCTTAAATGGACAGGGTAATAATCAGCCCCAGCATTTT. This codes for CASSLNGQGNNQPQHF.

The V call is TRBV19, the J call TRBJ2-2; no definite D call. The CDR3 runs to 12 residues. The germline V and J ends were trimmed by 7 bases and 5 bases, with 8 bases remaining between them. Germline CDR1 LNHDA, CDR2 SQIVND (reference sequence). In DNA form, the CDR3 reads TGTGCCAGTACCACCGGGACCGGGGAGCTGTTTTTT. It yields the protein CASTTGTGELFF.

V is TRBV6-1 and J is TRBJ2-1; 7 nucleotides line up with TRBD1. V was pared by 3 bases and J by 10 bases, with 6 bases of the junction left unmatched. Per the germline V gene, CDR1 is MNHNS and CDR2 is SASEGT. CDR3 length equals 13 residues. For the CDR3, the DNA is TGTGCCAGCAGTGACAGACAGGGTGGGGAGCAGTTCTTC. It yields the protein CASSDRQGGEQFF.

The V and J genes are TRBV9 and TRBJ2-5; a possible D gene is TRBD2 (5 bases). V dropped 4 bases and J dropped 3 bases, with 13 bases sitting between them. Germline assignment: CDR1 SGDLS and CDR2 YYNGEE. The CDR3 covers 14 residues. DNA for the CDR3: TGTGCCAGCAGCCCGGCGGGTTTGAAAGAGACCCAGTACTTC. Amino acid sequence: CASSPAGLKETQYF.

This clone was detected only a few times. This rearrangement joins TRBV29-1 to TRBJ1-3; tentative D call: TRBD1 (5 bases). Trimming took off 0 bases at V and 2 bases at J, with 8 bases between the two ends. In germline, CDR1 is SQVTM, CDR2 ANQGSEA. The CDR3 contains 14 residues. CDR3 protein: CSVEDAGAGNTIYF. The CDR3 bases are TGCAGCGTTGAAGATGCGGGGGCTGGAAACACCATATATTTT.

V and J are TRBV5-4 and TRBJ2-7, with 7 nucleotides matching TRBD1. CDR3 length equals 14 residues. V trimming: 3 bases; J trimming: 2 bases; junction bases outside the gene matches: 5. Per the germline V gene, CDR1 is SGHNT and CDR2 is YYREEE (reference sequence). The CDR3 reads CASSSRGQTYEQYF. The CDR3 bases are TGTGCCAGCAGCTCACGGGGACAGACCTACGAGCAGTACTTC.

Of note for this clone: Other nucleotide sequences from this sample produce the same CDR3. The chain recombines TRBV5-1 with TRBJ2-5; TRBD1 matches at 8 bases. Trimming cost V 3 bases and J 2 bases; bases outside gene matches: 3. CDR1 is SGHRS and CDR2 is YFSETQ in the germline V gene. The CDR3 contains 14 residues. The CDR3 spells CASSSGTGQETQYF. CDR3 coding DNA: TGCGCCAGCAGCTCGGGGACAGGACAAGAGACCCAGTACTTC.

The rearrangement uses TRBV5-4 and TRBJ2-7; D possibly corresponds to TRBD1 (6 bases). Germline V CDR1 and CDR2: SGHNT, YYREEE (reference sequence). Trimming took off 3 bases at V and 3 bases at J, with 16 bases between the two ends. CDR3 length: 15 residues. CDR3 sequence reads: CASSSIDRSSYEQYF. CDR3 sequence (DNA): TGTGCCAGCAGCTCTATAGACAGGTCAAGCTACGAGCAGTACTTC.

CDR3 in amino acids: CASSMGTGLYGYTF. The CDR3 DNA follows: TGTGCCAGTAGTATGGGGACAGGTCTATATGGCTACACCTTC. V and J are TRBV19 and TRBJ1-2; 8 nucleotides align to TRBD1. This CDR3 has 14 amino acids. The germline V gene has CDR1 LNHDA and CDR2 SQIVND (reference sequence). V lost 3 bases, J lost 5 bases, and 5 bases stayed unmatched.

This clone was observed a handful of times. The chain carries TRBV5-4 and TRBJ1-6, with D tentatively TRBD1 (6 bases). From germline, CDR1 is SGHNT and CDR2 YYREEE (reference sequence). The ends were cut back, 0 bases at V and 9 bases at J, with 19 bases in the middle. CDR3 length: 17 amino acids. The CDR3 nucleotides are TGTGCCAGCAGCTTGGAACAGGGACCCCCGAACGGTTCACCCCTCCACTTT. This encodes CASSLEQGPPNGSPLHF.

This chain links TRBV27 with TRBJ2-5; D possibly corresponds to TRBD1 (6 bases). The CDR3 contains 15 residues. V gave up 2 bases and J gave up 5 bases, with 15 bases separating them. CDR1 is MNHEY, CDR2 SMNVEV, per germline (reference sequence). CDR3 sequence reads: CASSLGQGRSETQYF. As DNA, the CDR3 is TGTGCCAGCAGTTTAGGGCAGGGGAGAAGCGAGACCCAGTACTTC.

This clone has more than one count but fewer than ten. This chain uses TRBV19 with TRBJ2-7, with a weak D call TRBD1 (6 bases). The germline V and J ends were trimmed by 5 bases and 3 bases, with 17 bases remaining between them. The CDR3 covers 15 residues. CDR1 is LNHDA and CDR2 is SQIVND in the germline V gene (reference sequence). The CDR3 DNA sequence: TGTGCCAGTAGTCCCAGACAGGTTCTTAACTACGAGCAGTACTTC. Its translation: CASSPRQVLNYEQYF.

J is TRBJ1-4 and V is TRBV28, with 11 bases fitting TRBD1. Trimming removed 3 bases from V and 7 bases from J; junction bases left unmatched: 4. There are 15 residues in the CDR3. CDR1 is MDHEN, CDR2 SYDVKM, per germline. The CDR3 sequence is CASSLWTGGGEKLFF. As DNA, the CDR3 is TGTGCCAGCAGTTTGTGGACAGGGGGCGGTGAAAAACTGTTTTTT.

The chain recombines TRBV2 with TRBJ2-2; D is perhaps TRBD1 (6 bases). The germline V and J ends were trimmed by 4 bases and 1 base, with 7 bases remaining between them. Germline values: CDR1 SNHLY, CDR2 FYNNEI. The length of the CDR3 is 14 residues. CDR3 loop: CASSVQGNTGELFF. CDR3 DNA: TGTGCCAGCAGTGTACAGGGGAACACCGGGGAGCTGTTTTTT.